This T cell receptor beta chain was recovered during a study of cytomegalovirus exposure and HLA in healthy donors. The CDR3 is made up of 15 amino acids. A remark on this clone: Its antigen is unidentified.

Study-wide points: Later on, a genetic analysis was performed. It linked a missense variant in DCLRE1C with V- and J-gene trimming of TCR beta. The study labeled approximately 150 TCR beta chains cytomegalovirus-associated.

13 Jbeta primers and 60 Vbeta primers were used for the PCR. Assay: immunoSEQ multiplex PCR; the TCRdb copy retains only in-frame clones and omits some. The sample records some 250,000 clones, over 80% being singletons. V usage is TRBV21-1 and J usage is TRBJ1-1; TRBD1, as called in the table, went unchecked against the DNA. TRBV21-1 is a documented pseudogene. Source material: PBMCs. This receptor was identified in a woman in her forties in good health and CMV-seropositive. The CDR3 is CASFEGDRTNTEAFF. CDR3 nucleotide sequence: TGTGCCAGCTTTGAGGGGGACAGGACGAACACTGAAGCTTTCTTT.